This TCR beta chain was retrieved from a study of T cell repertoires in cytomegalovirus infection. Study context: HLA-B-restricted CMV epitopes that are well studied, plus recently identified HLA-C-restricted ones, were used by the study. It was the public TCR beta signatures that indicated both CMV infection and matching HLA type. General study points: Dominating the ex vivo response were TCR beta clonotypes that were CMV-specific and HLA-C-restricted.

TCRdb redid the calling of the reads with MiXCR, one entry per CDR3 protein. Of hundreds of thousands of distinct CDR3 sequences detected, 30% to 35% appear once; the ten largest clones hold over 10%. The CDR3 length is 13 residues. Trimming cost V 2 bases and J 2 bases, with 7 bases left between them. Remarks on this clonotype: Its specificity is unknown.

This TCR came from a human donor in good health (CMV status not recorded). Some clones in this sample may be carry-over from other donors' samples. Sequencing was performed on cultured CD8+ T cells from PBMCs, taken from culture after CMV antigen stimulation. The chain couples TRBV12-3 or TRBV12-4 to TRBJ2-7; D gene ambiguous. The CDR3 DNA is TGTGCCAGCAGTTTAACATTTCCCTACGAGCAGTACTTC. Protein: CASSLTFPYEQYF.